This T cell receptor beta chain was obtained from a study of cytomegalovirus exposure and HLA in healthy donors. PCR amplification relied on 60 Vbeta primers (plus 13 Jbeta primers). The data were produced by immunoSEQ multiplex PCR, yet TCRdb's version contains in-frame clones alone and is incomplete. Of some 200,000 clones detected, about 80% appear once; the ten largest clones hold 2.2%. V shed 6 bases, J shed 3 bases, and the junction held 7 bases outside the gene matches. The V gene's germline CDR1 is LNHDA and CDR2 SQIVND (reference sequence). The CDR3 sequence is 15 residues long. The sequenced sample consisted of PBMCs. V and J are TRBV19 and TRBJ1-5; 8 positions agree with TRBD1. This TCR came from a woman under 40 in good health and CMV-seronegative. CDR3 coding DNA: TGTGCCAGTAGCCAAGCAGGGGGCGTCAATCAGCCCCAGCATTTT. It codes for CASSQAGGVNQPQHF.